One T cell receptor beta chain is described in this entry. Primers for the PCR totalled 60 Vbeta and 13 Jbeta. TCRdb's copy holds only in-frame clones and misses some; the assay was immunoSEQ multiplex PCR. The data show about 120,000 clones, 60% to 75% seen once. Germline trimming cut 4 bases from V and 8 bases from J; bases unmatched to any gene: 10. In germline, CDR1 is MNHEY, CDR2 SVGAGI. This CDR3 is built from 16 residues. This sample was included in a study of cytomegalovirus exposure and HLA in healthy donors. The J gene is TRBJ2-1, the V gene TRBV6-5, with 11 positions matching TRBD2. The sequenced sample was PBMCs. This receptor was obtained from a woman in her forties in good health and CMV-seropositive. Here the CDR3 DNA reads TGTGCCAGCAGTTCGTTAGCGGGGGGGCCATTAGATGAGCAGTTCTTC. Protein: CASSSLAGGPLDEQFF.